This TCR beta chain derives from a study of tumor-infiltrating lymphocytes in primary liver carcinoma. On the study more broadly: Sample yields, roughly 3.5 to 8 million productive TCRbeta reads, were similar across the tissue types.

Points on this clonotype: At one of its ends the junction is not consistent with the germline gene, which may arise from a read error.

The CDR3 length is 13 residues. The germline V gene encodes CDR1 KGHDR and CDR2 SFDVKD. Blood RNA came from unsorted whole blood; germline DNA was also extracted. A primer in the constant region served to generate TCR beta cDNA from approximately 460 ng of total RNA. Libraries for TCR beta were built through three nested multiplex PCR rounds, which together made up a slightly modified ARM-PCR procedure. Investigators reported that the first two PCR rounds, at 10 to 11 cycles each, used TRBV1-TRBV30 forward primers with a C-beta reverse primer. A single record per CDR3 protein comes from TCRdb applying MiXCR to the multiplex PCR reads. Of 300,000 to 400,000 distinct CDR3 sequences listed, 65% were seen once; the top ten hold roughly 9%.

This sequence originates from a man aged 35-49 years with primary liver carcinoma and hepatitis B virus infection. The chain uses TRBV24-1 and TRBJ2-3; 8 nucleotides align to TRBD1. Sample: peripheral blood. CDR3 bases: TGTGCCACCAGAGGACAGGGAGAGGCAACGCAATATTTT. Translated: CATRGQGEATQYF.